Following are 8 T cell receptor beta chains from one sample sequenced in a study of T cell repertoires in cytomegalovirus infection. For these receptors, no antigen is known. TCRdb re-called the reads with MiXCR, one entry per CDR3 protein. The sample includes roughly 60,000 distinct CDR3 sequences, 33% of them seen just once. Sequencing used PBMCs, sequenced either directly or after in vitro stimulation (not recorded which). These TCRs come from a human donor in good health (CMV status not recorded). Some clones in this sample may be carry-over from other donors' samples.

This clonotype showed up just a few times. A read error may produce the germline difference seen at one junction end. The V and J genes are TRBV7-9 and TRBJ2-7, with TRBD2 matching over 9 bases. The CDR3 totals 12 residues. Germline CDR1 reads SEHNR; CDR2 reads FQNEAQ (reference sequence). The CDR3 sequence is CASSPPLAGMVF. CDR3 bases: TGTGCCAGCAGCCCCCCTCTAGCGGGAATGGTCTTC.

The genes are TRBV5-4 and TRBJ2-3, with D hard to call. The CDR3 is 12 residues long. The ends were cut back, 5 bases at V and 4 bases at J, with 8 bases in the middle. Per germline, CDR1 SGHNT and CDR2 YYREEE (reference sequence). The CDR3 reads CASSSGPDTQYF. The CDR3, as DNA: TGTGCCAGCAGTTCTGGACCAGATACGCAGTATTTT.

The chain combines TRBV5-1 with TRBJ1-3; no definite D call. Trimming removed 0 bases at V and 2 bases at J, with 15 bases between. The CDR3 totals 17 residues. Germline V gene sequence: CDR1 SGHRS, CDR2 YFSETQ. CDR3 amino acids: CASSLGTFLSPGNTIYF. The CDR3 nucleotides read TGCGCCAGCAGCTTGGGGACCTTTCTTAGTCCTGGAAACACCATATATTTT.

The chain carries TRBV20-1 and TRBJ1-4, with TRBD1 matching 8 bases. Germline values: CDR1 DFQATT, CDR2 SNEGSKA (reference sequence). V shed 4 bases, J shed 6 bases, and the junction held 16 bases outside the gene matches. The CDR3 has 17 amino acids. The CDR3 DNA sequence: TGCAGTGCTAATGCGGGACAGGCAATACCGGGGTATGAAAAACTGTTTTTT. Residues: CSANAGQAIPGYEKLFF.

This clonotype has only a few counts. The rearrangement joins TRBV20-1 to TRBJ2-1; 11 bases line up with TRBD1. The CDR3 has 16 residues. Trimming at V came to 0 bases and at J to 8 bases, leaving 9 bases not matched to a gene. Germline V lookup: CDR1 DFQATT, CDR2 SNEGSKA (reference sequence). CDR3 residues: CSARDTGQGAGYEQFF. The CDR3 nucleotides read TGCAGTGCTAGAGATACCGGACAGGGGGCGGGTTATGAGCAGTTCTTC.

This clonotype has a count of ten or more. The chain joins TRBV12-3 or TRBV12-4 to TRBJ1-1; a weak D match, TRBD1 (6 bases). V was clipped by 5 bases and J by 1 base, with 11 bases between them. The CDR3 extends over 14 amino acids. CDR3 nucleotide sequence: TGTGCCAGCAGTGACGACAGGCCGAACACTGAAGCTTTCTTT. This translates into CASSDDRPNTEAFF.

This clonotype was seen only a few times. The genes are TRBV7-2 and TRBJ2-7; D call uncertain. The CDR3 is 12 residues long. Trimming stripped 6 bases from V and 6 bases from J, with 12 bases between. From germline, CDR1 is SGHTA and CDR2 FQGNSA. Written as DNA, the CDR3 is TGTGCCAGCAGACTTCTGGGAAGCGAGCAGTACTTC. It is translated as CASRLLGSEQYF.

The chain links TRBV5-1 to TRBJ1-5, with TRBD1 matching over 8 bases. Germline V gene lookup returns CDR1 SGHRS and CDR2 YFSETQ. This CDR3 is 19 amino acids long. Trimming took 2 bases from V and 7 from J; bases not matched to a gene: 20. The CDR3 sequence: CASSFCGETDRGSEQPQHF. CDR3 coding DNA: TGCGCCAGCAGCTTTTGCGGCGAAACCGACAGGGGATCGGAGCAGCCCCAGCATTTT.